This T cell receptor (beta chain) emerged from a study of cytomegalovirus exposure and HLA in healthy donors (TCRdb year 2017). General notes on the study: According to an earlier analysis of 587 of the donors, about 179 million T cells yielded 117 million unique TCR beta sequences and 276 Gb of sequence data. An early release that covered about 600 HLA-typed donors contained approximately 290 gigabases of sequencing data and tens of millions of unique TCR sequences. The genetic ancestry cluster associated with self-reported Caucasian donors included roughly 84% of the roughly 400 genotyped donors. The study was designed to test whether signatures of past pathogen exposure could be identified by cataloging public T cell receptors. The study profiled the T cell repertoires of under 700 subjects by immunosequencing and related them to cytomegalovirus serostatus. Along with the 666-subject first cohort, a separate validation cohort of over a hundred different subjects was used. The study combined high-throughput TCR immunosequencing, statistical association of individual TCRs with disease status, and machine learning to predict cytomegalovirus infection status. A later analysis re-analyzed previously published TCR beta repertoires from about 730 donors and added high-resolution HLA genotyping to study TCR occurrence patterns. Rather than drawing on any new phenotypic data, the later analysis identified candidate immune exposures from TCR beta sequences and the way those sequences occurred across donors. An earlier analysis of 587 of the donors used high-throughput TCR beta sequencing to judge whether each TCR beta V gene segment behaved as functional or pseudogenic. Donor age, sex, ethnicity and CMV serostatus were collected together with the repertoire data. In a later genetic analysis, genome-wide SNP genotypes for about three fifths of the roughly 670 donors were used, and that subset was treated as a discovery cohort. All discovery cohort repertoires had been generated on a single sequencing platform. HLA typing included class I and class II loci at four-digit resolution. The number of donors typed differed by locus, with about 629-640 for A, B, C, DRB1 and DQB1, around 500 for DQA1, about 610 for DPA1, and approximately 470 for DPB1. Roughly 5 DR-DQ haplotypes were treated as single units for association and clustering because of strong linkage in the cohort. On average, roughly 200,000 unique TCR beta nucleotide sequences were sequenced per donor among some 430 genotyped donors of the cohort, with around 19% of those sequences being non-productive. What the authors observed across the whole study: Roughly uniform sequencing depth across donors was assumed in presence/absence analyses, although this assumption may not hold. Only TCR beta chains were sequenced in this cohort, and the absence of alpha or paired-chain data limited detectable features. Because the 87-base-pair reads could not distinguish some IMGT-functional V segments, including TRBV6-2 and TRBV6-3, those segments were excluded. Because counts were too low, about 18 rarely observed V segments, including chromosome 9 orphons, were left out of the earlier analysis of about 500 of the donors. In a later analysis, HLA-associated TCR beta chains were found to be more clonally expanded and to have lower generation probabilities than equally common non-associated chains. In a later analysis, several top co-occurrence clusters were reported to appear linked to parvovirus B19, influenza, CMV and Epstein-Barr virus. A later analysis found that TCR association rates varied across HLA loci, with DRB1 alleles showing the most associated TCRs and HLA-C alleles the fewest. In the study, 150 to 200 TCR beta chains were listed as associated with cytomegalovirus. When HLA alleles, especially DR and DQ, strongly co-occurred, TCR associations were difficult to assign to individual alleles. According to a later genetic analysis, donors in an Asian-associated ancestry cluster had fewer N-insertions in productive TCRs than the roughly 700-donor mean. A cluster of highly shared sequence variants was judged likely to represent a technical artifact of the sequencing pipeline. Specific HLA alleles were associated with over 15,000 TCR beta sequences at a false discovery rate of 0.05 in a later analysis. Most TCR sequences were seen in very few donors, while some public TCRs were found in many individuals. In an earlier analysis of approximately 590 of the donors, most TCR beta V segments appeared in productive rearrangements about 87% or about 30% of the time, broadly matching IMGT annotations. V-gene and J-gene trimming of TCR beta chains was associated with a missense DCLRE1C variant in a later genetic analysis, and the association was replicated in an independent cohort. Because HLA typing was unavailable for some donors at each locus, only the typed subset was used in association tests. For the cohort, immune exposure information was limited to CMV serostatus. Three of the identified cytomegalovirus-associated TCR beta chains were confirmed in vitro to be specific for cytomegalovirus antigens. Cytomegalovirus status was reported to be diagnosed by the classifier with high specificity and sensitivity in both the original and validation cohorts. A further reported finding was that TCR beta sequences accurately predicted the HLA-A and HLA-B alleles for most subjects in the first cohort. According to the authors, the approach could potentially be generalized to other disease states and immunological phenotypes. A later analysis found that most CMV-associated TCR beta chains appeared HLA-restricted, with HLA associations seemingly driven largely by CMV exposure. Linkage disequilibrium might explain the correlated functional status among segregating V segments, but an unknown experimental factor could not be ruled out.

The cohort consisted of some 730 healthy bone marrow donors. At the time of sampling, every cohort member was nominally healthy, though immune exposures that went unrecorded were likely present. The donor tested CMV seropositive, placing the donor among the approximately 310 seropositive members of the cohort. Each donor provided a peripheral blood sample, and peripheral blood mononuclear cells were used for TCR beta sequencing. The Qiagen DNeasy Blood Extraction Kit was used to extract genomic DNA from the blood cell samples. As encoded in the germline V gene (reference sequence), CDR1 is LNHDA while CDR2 is SQIVND. The CDR3 runs 14 residues from the cysteine to the phenylalanine. Kept here is only the CDR3 DNA, which spans 42 bases and is read in frame from base 1. V trim: 11 bases; J trim: 7 bases; unmatched bases: 10. Library preparation employed the immunoSEQ multiplex PCR assay. The multiplex PCR relied on a mix of 60 forward primers for TCR Vbeta segments and 13 reverse primers for TCR Jbeta segments. A multiplex PCR assay on genomic DNA amplified the CDR3 region of rearranged TCR beta genes. On the Illumina HiSeq System, the amplified TCR beta libraries were sequenced as 87-base-pair reads. The authors processed their data as follows. Across the roughly 670 repertoires, a later analysis counted some 80 million unique TCR beta chains, roughly 11 million of which were shared by at least two donors. Raw reads were error-corrected and collapsed into unique sequences with a nearest-neighbor algorithm that merged closely related sequences to remove PCR and sequencing errors. To assign V, D and J gene segments, CDR3 sequences were aligned to IMGT reference sequences. For a sequence to be retained, a match of at least six nucleotides was required to both a V gene segment and a J gene segment. Rearrangements were called productive when the CDR3 lacked stop codons and stayed in frame with V and J; all others were non-productive. CDR3 was defined according to IMGT convention as the region running from the second conserved V-encoded cysteine to the conserved J-encoded phenylalanine. In an earlier analysis of around 540 of the donors, sequences lacking an unambiguous match to a single V gene segment were excluded. An earlier analysis of 550 to 650 of the donors classified V segments as functional when productive rearrangements were above 56.7% and as segregating when the standard deviation between donors was above 5%. A statistical classification framework was built to diagnose cytomegalovirus status from the catalog of TCR beta chain sequences. V and J gene assignment, in a later analysis, came from comparing TCR nucleotide sequences with IMGT/GENE-DB human TR gene sequences. In a later analysis, CDR3 sequences and most-parsimonious VDJ recombination scenarios were assigned using the TCRdist pipeline. In a later analysis, each TCR beta chain was defined by its CDR3 amino acid sequence together with its V-gene family, and reads without a unique V-gene family were excluded. As a way to deal with suspected cross-contamination and a sequencing artifact, a later analysis dropped 592 nucleotide sequences that were highly shared and had low generation probability. A later analysis calculated a clonal expansion index for each public chain from normalized within-repertoire ranks of inferred template counts. In a later analysis, generation probabilities were computed with a VDJ recombination model fitted to out-of-frame rearrangements, and the resulting probabilities were checked against IGoR. A later analysis scored TCR-TCR, TCR-HLA and TCR-CMV co-occurrence with hypergeometric tests, applying a repertoire-size bias correction to TCR pairs. To estimate false discovery rates, a later analysis permuted the HLA or CMV assignments 20 times. In a later analysis, co-occurring TCRs were grouped with DBSCAN, and TCRdist sequence similarity was added when clustering was performed within HLA-allele-positive subsets. For co-occurrence clustering, repertoires with fewer than 30,000 or more than 120,000 public chains were excluded, along with a handful of repertoires with anomalous nucleotide sharing. TCRdb took this table from immuneACCESS and kept in-frame rearrangements with V and J called. Such tables lack part of the clones; where checked against another copy, unresolved V genes explain under half of the gap, and the rest is unexplained. Clone size and the V and J calls come from that table; the DNA yielded D and trimming. A total of about 120,000 clones appear in this sample, about 78% of them only once. The top ten hold around 12% of the sample.

Concerning this clone: Its cognate antigen has yet to be identified. It has no much larger one-base neighbor in the sample; base qualities were not kept.

The chain was built from TRBV19 and TRBJ1-4; the junction holds 10 bases that match TRBD1. The source is a woman between 35 and 50 years old in good health and CMV-seropositive. Sequencing used PBMCs. The DNA sequence is as follows: TGTGCCTCAGGCGAGGACAGGGGGTCTGAAAAACTGTTTTTT. Translated, it reads CASGEDRGSEKLFF. The reference TRBV19 and TRBJ1-4 proteins fill in what lies around the CDR3, so the full variable domain reads DGGITQSPKYLFRKEGQNVTLSCEQNLNHDAMYWYRQDPGQGLRLIYYSQIVNDFQKGDIAEGYSVSREKKESFPLTVTSAQKNPTAFYLCASGEDRGSEKLFFGSGTQLSVL.